The following is a TCR beta chain sequence with its context. This entry is derived from a study of T cell changes during pregnancy in multiple sclerosis. The table came from immunoSEQ multiplex PCR; TCRdb's copy has only in-frame clones and leaves some out. The sample carries more than 100,000 clones, approximately 90% recorded once. The CDR3 consists of 13 residues. From germline, CDR1 is SQVTM and CDR2 ANQGSEA. The V end was cut by 2 bases, the J end by 1 base, with 8 bases between. The chain joins TRBV29-1 to TRBJ1-1; D uncertain. This receptor was identified in a female donor with multiple sclerosis, enrolled in a pregnancy study. The input for sequencing was peripheral blood, taken after pregnancy. The CDR3 reads CSVEQASNTEAFF. CDR3 DNA: TGCAGCGTTGAACAGGCGTCGAACACTGAAGCTTTCTTT.